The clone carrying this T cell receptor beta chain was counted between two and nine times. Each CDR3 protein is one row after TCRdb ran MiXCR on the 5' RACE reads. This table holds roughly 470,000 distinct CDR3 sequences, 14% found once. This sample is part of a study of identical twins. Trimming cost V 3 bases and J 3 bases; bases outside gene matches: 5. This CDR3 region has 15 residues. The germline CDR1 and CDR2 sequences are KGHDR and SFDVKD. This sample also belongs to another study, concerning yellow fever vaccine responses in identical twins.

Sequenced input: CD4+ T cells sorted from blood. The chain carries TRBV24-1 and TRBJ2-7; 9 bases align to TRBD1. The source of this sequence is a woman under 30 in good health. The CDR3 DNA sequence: TGTGCCACCAGTGATCCCGGGACAGGGCACTACGAGCAGTACTTC. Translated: CATSDPGTGHYEQYF.